This T cell receptor beta chain was profiled in a study of shared clonotypes between healthy human individuals. Libraries were prepared by immunoSEQ multiplex PCR; TCRdb keeps only in-frame clonotypes and omits some of them. Of more than 2 million clones listed, approximately 96% are singletons. CDR3 length: 15 amino acids. Germline CDR1 reads MDHEN; CDR2 reads SYDVKM. Trimming took 4 bases from V and 7 from J, leaving 19 bases between them. This clonotype was obtained from a man aged 18 to 29 in good health. Sample: naive CD4+ T cells sorted from blood. Subset defined: CD45RA+ positively selected. The chain has TRBV28 and TRBJ2-5; TRBD2 might be the D (5 bases). CDR3 bases: TGTGCCAGCAGTTCCAGGACTGGCTCCCTGGGGACCCAGTACTTC. It translates to CASSSRTGSLGTQYF. The whole variable domain, filled in from reference TRBV28 and TRBJ2-5, reads DVKVTQSSRYLVKRTGEKVFLECVQDMDHENMFWYRQDPGLGLRLIYFSYDVKMKEKGDIPEGYSVSREKKERFSLILESASTNQTSMYLCASSSRTGSLGTQYFGPGTRLLVL.